This TCR beta chain emerged from a study of OX40 agonist ivuxolimab in advanced cancers. This clone was recorded a few times. V gave up 1 base and J gave up 1 base, with 15 bases separating them. The CDR3 consists of 17 residues. Germline values: CDR1 SEHNR, CDR2 FQNEAQ (reference sequence). Assay: immunoSEQ multiplex PCR; the TCRdb copy retains only in-frame clones and omits some. The table records about 70,000 clones, 85% to 90% of them present only once. V gene TRBV7-9 combines with J gene TRBJ2-3; D is perhaps TRBD1 or TRBD2 (6 bases each). This clonotype was sampled from an adult with an advanced solid tumor such as melanoma, head and neck, liver or kidney cancer. The source was CD4+ or CD8+ T cells sorted from blood, collected in a trial of the OX40 agonist ivuxolimab. In DNA, the CDR3 is TGTGCCAGCAGCTTAGATTGGGGGGCGGCGGGCACAGATACGCAGTATTTT. Translated: CASSLDWGAAGTDTQYF.